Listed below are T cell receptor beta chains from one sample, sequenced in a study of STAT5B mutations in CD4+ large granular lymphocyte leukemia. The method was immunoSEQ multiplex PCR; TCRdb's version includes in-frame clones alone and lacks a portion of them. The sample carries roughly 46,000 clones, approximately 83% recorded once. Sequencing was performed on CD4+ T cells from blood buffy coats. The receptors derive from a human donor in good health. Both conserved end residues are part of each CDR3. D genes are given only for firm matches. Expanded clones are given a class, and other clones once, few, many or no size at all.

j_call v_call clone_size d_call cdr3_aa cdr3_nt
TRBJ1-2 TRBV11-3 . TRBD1 CASSSGTGGYGYTF TGTGCCAGCAGCTCGGGGACAGGAGGATATGGCTACACCTTC
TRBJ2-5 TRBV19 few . CASSSQGGLETQYF TGTGCCAGTAGTTCTCAGGGGGGGCTGGAGACCCAGTACTTC
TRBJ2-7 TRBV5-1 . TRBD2 CASSPGLVFSEQYF TGCGCCAGCAGCCCAGGACTAGTTTTCAGCGAGCAGTACTTC
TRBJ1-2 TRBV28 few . CASSSFSGYTF TGTGCCAGCAGTTCCTTCAGTGGCTACACCTTC
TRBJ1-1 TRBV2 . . CASSMQSPGYGEAFF TGTGCCAGCAGTATGCAGAGCCCGGGCTATGGTGAAGCTTTCTTT
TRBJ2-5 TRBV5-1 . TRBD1 CASSLWGQGPETQYF TGCGCCAGCAGCTTGTGGGGACAGGGCCCCGAGACCCAGTACTTC
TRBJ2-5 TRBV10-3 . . CAISESRGLYQETQYF TGTGCCATCAGTGAGTCAAGGGGACTGTACCAAGAGACCCAGTACTTC
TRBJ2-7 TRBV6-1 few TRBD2 CASSERVAGGHEQYF TGTGCCAGCAGTGAAAGGGTAGCGGGAGGTCACGAGCAGTACTTC
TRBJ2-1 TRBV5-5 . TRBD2 CASSTRTSYYHEQFF TGTGCCAGCAGCACGAGGACTAGCTATTACCATGAGCAGTTCTTC
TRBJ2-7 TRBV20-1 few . CSASGIHEQYF TGCAGTGCTAGCGGGATACACGAGCAGTACTTC
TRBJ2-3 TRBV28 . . CASSLGQTDTQYF TGTGCCAGCAGTTTAGGACAGACAGATACGCAGTATTTT
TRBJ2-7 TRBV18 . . CASADGVSYEQYF TGTGCCAGCGCAGATGGGGTCTCCTACGAGCAGTACTTC
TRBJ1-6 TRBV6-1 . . CASSRVGNNSPLHF TGTGCCAGCAGTCGGGTGGGTAACAATTCACCCCTCCACTTT
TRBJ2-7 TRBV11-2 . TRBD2 CASSLQPTSGAEQYF TGTGCCAGCAGCTTACAACCGACTAGCGGGGCCGAGCAGTACTTC